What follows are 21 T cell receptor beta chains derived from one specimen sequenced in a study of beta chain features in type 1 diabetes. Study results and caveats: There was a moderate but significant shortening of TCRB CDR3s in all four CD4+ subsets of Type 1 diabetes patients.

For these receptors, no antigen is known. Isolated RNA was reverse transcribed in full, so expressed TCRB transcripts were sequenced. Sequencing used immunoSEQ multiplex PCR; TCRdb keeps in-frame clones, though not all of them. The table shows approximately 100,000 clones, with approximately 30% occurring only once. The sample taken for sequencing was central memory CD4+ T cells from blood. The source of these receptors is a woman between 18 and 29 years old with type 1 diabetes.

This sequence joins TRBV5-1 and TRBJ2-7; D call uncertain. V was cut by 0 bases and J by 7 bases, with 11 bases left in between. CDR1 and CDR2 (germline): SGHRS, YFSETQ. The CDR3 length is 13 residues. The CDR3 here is CASSLDGFGEQYV. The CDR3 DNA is TGCGCCAGCAGCTTGGACGGATTCGGGGAGCAGTACGTC.

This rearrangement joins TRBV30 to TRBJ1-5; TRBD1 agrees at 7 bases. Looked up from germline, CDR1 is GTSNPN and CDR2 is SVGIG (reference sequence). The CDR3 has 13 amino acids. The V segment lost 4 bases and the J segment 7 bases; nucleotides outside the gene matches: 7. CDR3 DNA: TGTGCCTGGAATAGGGGGCGTGAGCAGCCCCAGCATTTT. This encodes CAWNRGREQPQHF.

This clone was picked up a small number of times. The DNA for the CDR3 is TGTGCCAGCAGCTTGTCAGGGGGAAACACTGAAGCTTTCTTT. Its protein product is CASSLSGGNTEAFF. The chain joins TRBV7-2 to TRBJ1-1; TRBD1 agrees at 7 bases. J was trimmed by 2 bases and V by 3 bases; bases with no gene match: 3. The CDR3 runs to 14 residues. Germline V gene data show CDR1 as SGHTA and CDR2 as FQGNSA.

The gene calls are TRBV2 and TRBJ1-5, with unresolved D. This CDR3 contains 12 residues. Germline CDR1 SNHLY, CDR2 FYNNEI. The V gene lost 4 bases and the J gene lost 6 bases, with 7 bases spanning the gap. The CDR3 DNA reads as TGTGCCAGCAGTGCGAGTACTCAGCCCCAGCATTTT. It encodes CASSASTQPQHF.

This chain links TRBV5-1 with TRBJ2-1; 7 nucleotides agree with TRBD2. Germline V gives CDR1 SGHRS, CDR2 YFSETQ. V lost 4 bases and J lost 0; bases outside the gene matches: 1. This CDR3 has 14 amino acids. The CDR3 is CASSGGSSYNEQFF. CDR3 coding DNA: TGCGCCAGCAGCGGCGGGAGCTCCTACAATGAGCAGTTCTTC.

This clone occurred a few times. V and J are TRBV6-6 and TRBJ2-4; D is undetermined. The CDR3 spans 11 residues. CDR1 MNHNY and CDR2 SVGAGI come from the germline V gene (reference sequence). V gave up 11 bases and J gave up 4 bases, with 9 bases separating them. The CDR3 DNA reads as TGTGCCGCCCAGGAAAAAAACATTCAGTACTTC. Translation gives CAAQEKNIQYF.

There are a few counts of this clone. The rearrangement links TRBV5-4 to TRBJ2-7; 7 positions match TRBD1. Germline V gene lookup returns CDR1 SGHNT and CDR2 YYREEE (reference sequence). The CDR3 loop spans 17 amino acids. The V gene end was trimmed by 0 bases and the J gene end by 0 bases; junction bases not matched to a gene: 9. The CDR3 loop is CASSLGRRGQDSYEQYF. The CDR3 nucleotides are TGTGCCAGCAGCTTGGGCCGCCGAGGACAGGACTCCTACGAGCAGTACTTC.

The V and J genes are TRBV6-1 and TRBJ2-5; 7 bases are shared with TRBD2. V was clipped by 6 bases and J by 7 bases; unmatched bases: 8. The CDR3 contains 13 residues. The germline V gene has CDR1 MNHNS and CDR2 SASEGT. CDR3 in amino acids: CASSSLGEGTQYF. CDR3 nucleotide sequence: TGTGCCAGCAGCTCGTTAGGGGAGGGGACCCAGTACTTC.

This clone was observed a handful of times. The CDR3 DNA follows: TGTGCCATCAGTGAATTTCAGGGGGCCTATGGCTACACCTTC. Its translation is CAISEFQGAYGYTF. The chain joins TRBV10-3 to TRBJ1-2, with 8 bases that match TRBD1. Germline V gene lookup returns CDR1 ENHRY and CDR2 SYGVKD. Germline trimming cut 3 bases from V and 4 bases from J; bases unmatched to any gene: 4. The CDR3 contains 14 residues.

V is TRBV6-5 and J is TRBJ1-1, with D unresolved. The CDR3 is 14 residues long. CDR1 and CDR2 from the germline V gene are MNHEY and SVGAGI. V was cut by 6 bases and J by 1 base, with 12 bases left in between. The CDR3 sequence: CASSPPTGNTEAFF. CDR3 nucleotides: TGTGCCAGCAGCCCACCTACGGGGAACACTGAAGCTTTCTTT.

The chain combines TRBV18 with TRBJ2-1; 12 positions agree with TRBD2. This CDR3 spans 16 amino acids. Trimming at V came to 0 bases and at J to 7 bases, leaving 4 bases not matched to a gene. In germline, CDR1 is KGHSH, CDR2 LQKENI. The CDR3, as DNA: TGTGCCAGCTCACCACCAACAGGACTAGCGGGGAATGAGCAGTTCTTC. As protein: CASSPPTGLAGNEQFF.

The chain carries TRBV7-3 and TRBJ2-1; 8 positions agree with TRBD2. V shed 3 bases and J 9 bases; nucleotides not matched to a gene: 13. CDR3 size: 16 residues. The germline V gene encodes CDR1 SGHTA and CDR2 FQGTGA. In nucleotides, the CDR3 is TGTGCCAGCAGCTTTGGGGGCGGGAGGAGGGTGGGTGAGCAGTTCTTC. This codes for CASSFGGGRRVGEQFF.

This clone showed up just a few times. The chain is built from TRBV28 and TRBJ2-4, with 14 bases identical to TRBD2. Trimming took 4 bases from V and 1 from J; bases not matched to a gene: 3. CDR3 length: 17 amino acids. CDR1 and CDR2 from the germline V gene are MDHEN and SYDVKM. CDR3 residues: CASSSGTSGSAKNIQYF. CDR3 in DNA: TGTGCCAGCAGTTCCGGGACTAGCGGGAGCGCCAAAAACATTCAGTACTTC.

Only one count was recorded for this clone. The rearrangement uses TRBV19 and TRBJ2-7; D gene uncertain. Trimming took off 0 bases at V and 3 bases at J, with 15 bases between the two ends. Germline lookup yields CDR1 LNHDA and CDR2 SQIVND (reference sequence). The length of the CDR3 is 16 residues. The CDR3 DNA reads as TGTGCCAGTAGTATAGATCGAACGGCAGGCCTCTACGAGCAGTACTTC. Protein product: CASSIDRTAGLYEQYF.

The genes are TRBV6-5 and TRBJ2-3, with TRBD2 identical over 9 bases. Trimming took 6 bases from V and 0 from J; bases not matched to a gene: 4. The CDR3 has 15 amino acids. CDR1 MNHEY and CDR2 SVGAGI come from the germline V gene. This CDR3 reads CASSPGTSSTDTQYF. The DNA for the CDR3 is TGTGCCAGCAGCCCTGGGACTAGCAGCACAGATACGCAGTATTTT.

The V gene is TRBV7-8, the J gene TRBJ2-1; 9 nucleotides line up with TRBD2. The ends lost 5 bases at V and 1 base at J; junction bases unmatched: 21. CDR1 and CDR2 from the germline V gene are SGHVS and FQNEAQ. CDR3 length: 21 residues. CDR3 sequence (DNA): TGTGCCAGCAGCCCTAGCGCCCGACTAGCGGAAGATTACTATTCCTACAATGAGCAGTTCTTC. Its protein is CASSPSARLAEDYYSYNEQFF.

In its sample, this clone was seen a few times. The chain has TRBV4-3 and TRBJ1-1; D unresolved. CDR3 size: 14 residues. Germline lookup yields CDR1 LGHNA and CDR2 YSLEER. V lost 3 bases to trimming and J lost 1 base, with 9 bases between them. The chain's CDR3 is CASSQEAQNTEAFF. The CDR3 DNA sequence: TGCGCCAGCAGCCAGGAGGCGCAGAACACTGAAGCTTTCTTT.

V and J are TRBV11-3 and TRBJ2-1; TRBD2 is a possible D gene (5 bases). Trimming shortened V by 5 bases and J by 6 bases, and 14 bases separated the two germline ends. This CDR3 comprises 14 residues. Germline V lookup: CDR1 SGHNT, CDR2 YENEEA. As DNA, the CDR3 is TGTGCCAGCAGCCCCGGAGGAGCCGTCAATGAGCAGTTCTTC. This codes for CASSPGGAVNEQFF.

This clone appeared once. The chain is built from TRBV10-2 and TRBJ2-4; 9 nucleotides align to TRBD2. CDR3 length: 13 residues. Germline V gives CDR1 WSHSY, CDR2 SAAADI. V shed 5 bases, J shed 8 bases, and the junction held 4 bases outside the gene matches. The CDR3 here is CASSRGLADIQYF. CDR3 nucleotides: TGCGCCAGCAGTCGGGGACTAGCAGACATTCAGTACTTC.

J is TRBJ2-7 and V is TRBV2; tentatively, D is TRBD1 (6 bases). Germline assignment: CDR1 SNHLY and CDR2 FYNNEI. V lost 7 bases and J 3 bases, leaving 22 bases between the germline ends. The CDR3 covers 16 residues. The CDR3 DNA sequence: TGTGCCAGCAAGATTTCGGGGACACCTGCCCTCTACGAGCAGTACTTC. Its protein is CASKISGTPALYEQYF.

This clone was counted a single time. The CDR3 nucleotides are TGTGCCAGCAGCTTAGAAGACAGTGGAAACACCATATATTTT. This sequence encodes CASSLEDSGNTIYF. The chain employs TRBV7-9 and TRBJ1-3; D perhaps matches TRBD1 (5 bases). V was pared by 1 base and J by 3 bases, with 7 bases between. CDR3 length equals 14 residues. The V gene's germline CDR1 is SEHNR and CDR2 FQNEAQ (reference sequence).